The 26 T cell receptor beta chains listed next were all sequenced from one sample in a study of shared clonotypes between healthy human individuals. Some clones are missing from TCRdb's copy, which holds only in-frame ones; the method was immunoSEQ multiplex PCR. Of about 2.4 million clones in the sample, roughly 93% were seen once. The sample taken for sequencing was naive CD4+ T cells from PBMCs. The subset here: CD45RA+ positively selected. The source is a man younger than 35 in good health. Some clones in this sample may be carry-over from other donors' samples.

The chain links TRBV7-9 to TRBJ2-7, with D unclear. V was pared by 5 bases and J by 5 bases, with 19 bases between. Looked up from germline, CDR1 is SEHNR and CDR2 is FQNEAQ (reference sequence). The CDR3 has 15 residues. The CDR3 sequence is CASSPGYVGKDEQYF. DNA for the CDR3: TGTGCCAGCAGCCCCGGGTATGTAGGGAAGGACGAGCAGTACTTC.

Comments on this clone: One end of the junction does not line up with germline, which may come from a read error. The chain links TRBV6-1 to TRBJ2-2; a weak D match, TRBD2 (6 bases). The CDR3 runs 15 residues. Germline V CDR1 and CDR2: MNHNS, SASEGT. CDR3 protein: CASRRRALNIGELFF. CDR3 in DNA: TGTGCCAGCAGGAGGAGGGCCCTGAACATCGGGGAGCTGTTTTTT.

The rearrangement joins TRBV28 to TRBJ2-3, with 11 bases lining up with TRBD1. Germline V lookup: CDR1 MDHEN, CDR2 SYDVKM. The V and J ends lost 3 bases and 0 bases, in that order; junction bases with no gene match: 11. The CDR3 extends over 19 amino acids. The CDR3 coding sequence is TGTGCCAGCAGTTTGATAGGCCGGACAGGGGGCGGAAGCACAGATACGCAGTATTTT. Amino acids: CASSLIGRTGGGSTDTQYF.

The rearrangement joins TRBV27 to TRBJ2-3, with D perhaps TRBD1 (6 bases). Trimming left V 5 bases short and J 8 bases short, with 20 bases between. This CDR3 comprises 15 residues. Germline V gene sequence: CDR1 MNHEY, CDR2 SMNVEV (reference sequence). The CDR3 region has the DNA TGTGCCAGCAGTCTTGGCGGACGGTCACAGGGTACGCAGTATTTT. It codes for CASSLGGRSQGTQYF.

In DNA, the CDR3 is TGTGCCAGCATTAAAGCCGGGACAGGGTTTGGTAGCAATCAGCCCCAGCATTTT. This sequence encodes CASIKAGTGFGSNQPQHF. The V gene is TRBV6-1, the J gene TRBJ1-5, with 9 bases that match TRBD1. J lost 0 bases, V lost 7 bases, and 13 bases had no gene match. The CDR3 length is 18 residues. In germline, CDR1 is MNHNS, CDR2 SASEGT.

As DNA, the CDR3 is TGTGCCAGCAGGAACCGGGCGACAGCTTCTGAAGCTTTCTTT. Encoded protein: CASRNRATASEAFF. The chain employs TRBV5-6 and TRBJ1-1; D possibly corresponds to TRBD1 (5 bases). Trimming left V 5 bases short and J 6 bases short, with 17 bases between. Germline CDR1 SGHDT, CDR2 YYEEEE. This CDR3 has 14 amino acids.

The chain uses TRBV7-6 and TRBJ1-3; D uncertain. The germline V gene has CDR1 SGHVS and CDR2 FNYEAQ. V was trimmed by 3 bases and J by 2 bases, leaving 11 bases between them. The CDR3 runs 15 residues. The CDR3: CASSFGREPGNTIYF. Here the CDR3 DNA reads TGTGCCAGCAGCTTCGGCCGGGAACCTGGAAACACCATATATTTT.

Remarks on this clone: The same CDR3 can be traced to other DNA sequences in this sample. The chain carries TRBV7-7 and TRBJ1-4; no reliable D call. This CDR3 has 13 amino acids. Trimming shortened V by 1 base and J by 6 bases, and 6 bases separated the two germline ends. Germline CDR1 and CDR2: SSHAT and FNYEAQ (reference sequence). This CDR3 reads CASSLGQDEKLFF. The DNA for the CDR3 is TGTGCCAGCAGCTTAGGTCAGGATGAAAAACTGTTTTTT.

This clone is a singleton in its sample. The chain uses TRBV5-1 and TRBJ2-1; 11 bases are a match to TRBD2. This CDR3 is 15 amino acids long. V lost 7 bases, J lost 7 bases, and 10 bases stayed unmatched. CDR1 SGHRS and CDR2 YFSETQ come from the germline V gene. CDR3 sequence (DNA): TGCGCCAGCGCACTATTGGGACTAGCGGTTAATGAGCAGTTCTTC. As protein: CASALLGLAVNEQFF.

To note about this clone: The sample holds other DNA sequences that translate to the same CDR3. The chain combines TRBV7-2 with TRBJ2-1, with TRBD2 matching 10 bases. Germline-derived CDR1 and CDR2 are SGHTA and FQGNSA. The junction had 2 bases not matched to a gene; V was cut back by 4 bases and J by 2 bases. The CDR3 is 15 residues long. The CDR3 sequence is CASSSSGRTYNEQFF. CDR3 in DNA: TGTGCCAGCAGCTCTAGCGGGAGAACCTACAATGAGCAGTTCTTC.

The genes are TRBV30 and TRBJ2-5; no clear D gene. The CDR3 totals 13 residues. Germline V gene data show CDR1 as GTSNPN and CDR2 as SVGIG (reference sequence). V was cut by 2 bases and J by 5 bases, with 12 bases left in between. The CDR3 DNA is TGTGCCTGGAGTCCCCGTTTGTGGGAGACCCAGTACTTC. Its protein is CAWSPRLWETQYF.

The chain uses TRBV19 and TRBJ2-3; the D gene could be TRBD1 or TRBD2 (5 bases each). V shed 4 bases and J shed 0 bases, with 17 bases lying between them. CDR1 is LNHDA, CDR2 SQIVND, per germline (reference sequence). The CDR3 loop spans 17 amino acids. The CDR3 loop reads CASSTSGTETSTDTQYF. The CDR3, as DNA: TGTGCCAGTAGTACCTCCGGGACGGAGACTAGCACAGATACGCAGTATTTT.

CDR3: CASSQPGIYALNTEAFF. DNA of the CDR3: TGCGCCAGCAGCCAACCCGGGATTTACGCTCTGAACACTGAAGCTTTCTTT. This chain connects TRBV4-1 to TRBJ1-1; D is unresolved. Germline V gene lookup returns CDR1 MGHRA and CDR2 YSYEKL. The V and J ends lost 2 bases and 0 bases respectively, with 16 bases between them. CDR3 length: 17 amino acids.

CDR3 sequence: CASNRDRGSGELFF. CDR3 nucleotide sequence: TGTGCCAGCAACCGGGACAGGGGATCCGGGGAGCTGTTTTTT. This rearrangement joins TRBV2 to TRBJ2-2, with 10 bases matching TRBD1. CDR1 is SNHLY, CDR2 FYNNEI, per germline. Trimming at V came to 7 bases and at J to 6 bases, leaving 5 bases not matched to a gene. There are 14 residues in the CDR3.

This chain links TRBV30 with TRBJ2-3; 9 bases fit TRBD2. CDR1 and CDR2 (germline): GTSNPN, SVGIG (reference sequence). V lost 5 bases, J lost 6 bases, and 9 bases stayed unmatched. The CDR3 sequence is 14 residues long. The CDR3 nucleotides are TGTGCCTGGCAACCCTGGACTAGCGATGATACGCAGTATTTT. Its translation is CAWQPWTSDDTQYF.

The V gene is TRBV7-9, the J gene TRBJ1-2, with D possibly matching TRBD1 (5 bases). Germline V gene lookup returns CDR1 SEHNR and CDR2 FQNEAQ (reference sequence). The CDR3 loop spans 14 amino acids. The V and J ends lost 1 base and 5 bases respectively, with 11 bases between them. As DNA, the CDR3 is TGTGCCAGCAGCTTAGGGGGGACTGGGTATGGCTACACCTTC. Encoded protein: CASSLGGTGYGYTF. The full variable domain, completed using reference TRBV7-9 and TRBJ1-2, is DTGVSQNPRHKITKRGQNVTFRCDPISEHNRLYWYRQTLGQGPEFLTYFQNEAQLEKSRLLSDRFSAERPKGSFSTLEIQRTEQGDSAMYLCASSLGGTGYGYTFGSGTRLTVV.

CDR3 bases: TGTGCCAGCAGTGACGGGACCTCAGTCGTCAATGAGCAGTTCTTC. This gives the protein CASSDGTSVVNEQFF. The rearrangement links TRBV6-1 to TRBJ2-1; possibly TRBD1 or TRBD2 for D (5 bases each). Trimming removed 3 bases from V and 6 bases from J, with 15 bases in between. The CDR3 totals 15 residues. Germline lookup yields CDR1 MNHNS and CDR2 SASEGT.

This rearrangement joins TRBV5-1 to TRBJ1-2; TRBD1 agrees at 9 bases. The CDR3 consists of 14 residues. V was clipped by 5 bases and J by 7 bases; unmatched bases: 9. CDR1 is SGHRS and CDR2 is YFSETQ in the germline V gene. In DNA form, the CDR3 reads TGCGCCAGCAGTTCGGGACAGGGAAGGGGTGGCTACACCTTC. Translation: CASSSGQGRGGYTF. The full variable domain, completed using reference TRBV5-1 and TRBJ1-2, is KAGVTQTPRYLIKTRGQQVTLSCSPISGHRSVSWYQQTPGQGLQFLFEYFSETQRNKGNFPGRFSGRQFSNSRSEMNVSTLELGDSALYLCASSSGQGRGGYTFGSGTRLTVV.

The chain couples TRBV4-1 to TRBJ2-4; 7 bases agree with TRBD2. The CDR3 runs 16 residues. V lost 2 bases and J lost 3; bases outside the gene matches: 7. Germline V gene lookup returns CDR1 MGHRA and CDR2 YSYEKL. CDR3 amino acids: CASSQLIAGDKNIQYF. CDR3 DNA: TGCGCCAGCAGCCAATTAATTGCGGGAGACAAAAACATTCAGTACTTC.

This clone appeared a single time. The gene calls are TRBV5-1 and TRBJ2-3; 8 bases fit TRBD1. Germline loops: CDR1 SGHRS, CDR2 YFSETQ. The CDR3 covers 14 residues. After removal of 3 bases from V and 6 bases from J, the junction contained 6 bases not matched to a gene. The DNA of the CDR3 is TGCGCCAGCAGCTCGACAGGGGTCTCGGATACGCAGTATTTT. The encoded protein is CASSSTGVSDTQYF.

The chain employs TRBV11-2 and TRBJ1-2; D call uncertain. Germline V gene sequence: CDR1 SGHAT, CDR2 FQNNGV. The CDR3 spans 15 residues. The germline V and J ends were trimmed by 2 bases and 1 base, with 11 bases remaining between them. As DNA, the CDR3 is TGTGCCAGCAGCTTAACTTTCTCGGATAACTATGGCTACACCTTC. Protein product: CASSLTFSDNYGYTF.

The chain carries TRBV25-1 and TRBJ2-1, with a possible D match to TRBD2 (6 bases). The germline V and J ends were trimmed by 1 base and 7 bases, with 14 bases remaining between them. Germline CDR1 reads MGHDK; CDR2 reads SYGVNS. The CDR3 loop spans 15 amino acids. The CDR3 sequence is CASSESRTKRNEQFF. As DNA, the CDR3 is TGTGCCAGCAGTGAATCCAGGACTAAGAGGAATGAGCAGTTCTTC.

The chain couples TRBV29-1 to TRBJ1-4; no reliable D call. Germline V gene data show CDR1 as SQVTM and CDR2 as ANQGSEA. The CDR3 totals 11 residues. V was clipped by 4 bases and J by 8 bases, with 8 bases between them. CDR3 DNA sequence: TGCAGCGTTGCAAATCGGGAAAAACTGTTTTTT. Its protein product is CSVANREKLFF.

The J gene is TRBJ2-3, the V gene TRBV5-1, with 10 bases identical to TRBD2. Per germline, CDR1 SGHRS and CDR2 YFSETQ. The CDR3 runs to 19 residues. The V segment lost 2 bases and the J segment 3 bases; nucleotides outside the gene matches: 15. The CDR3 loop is CASSLGGASGRAFTDTQYF. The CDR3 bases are TGCGCCAGCAGCTTAGGTGGGGCCAGCGGGAGGGCCTTTACAGATACGCAGTATTTT.

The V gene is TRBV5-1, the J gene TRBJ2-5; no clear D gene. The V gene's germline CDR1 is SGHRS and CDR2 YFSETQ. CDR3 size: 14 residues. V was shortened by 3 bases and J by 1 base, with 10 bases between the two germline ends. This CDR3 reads CASSYTGPQETQYF. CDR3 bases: TGCGCCAGCAGCTACACCGGGCCCCAAGAGACCCAGTACTTC.

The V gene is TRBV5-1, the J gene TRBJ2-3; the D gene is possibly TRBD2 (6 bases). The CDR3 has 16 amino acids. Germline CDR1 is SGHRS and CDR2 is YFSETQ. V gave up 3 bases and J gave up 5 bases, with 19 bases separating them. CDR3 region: CASSWTGTGAGDTQYF. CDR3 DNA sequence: TGCGCCAGCAGCTGGACCGGGACTGGGGCAGGAGATACGCAGTATTTT. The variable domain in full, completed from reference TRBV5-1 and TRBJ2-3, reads KAGVTQTPRYLIKTRGQQVTLSCSPISGHRSVSWYQQTPGQGLQFLFEYFSETQRNKGNFPGRFSGRQFSNSRSEMNVSTLELGDSALYLCASSWTGTGAGDTQYFGPGTRLTVL.